Listed below are T cell receptor beta chains from one sample, sequenced in a study of blood T cells in healthy people across ages. TCRdb recomputed calls from the 5' RACE reads with MiXCR, one row per CDR3 protein. Of about 720,000 distinct CDR3 sequences detected, 22% appear once; the ten largest clones hold about 20%. Source material: blood. Receptor source: a man aged 65-85 years in good health. The CDR3 runs from the conserved cysteine through the conserved F or W. D genes are given only for firm matches. Clone size is given for some rows only: seen once, a few or many times, or a class if the clone is expanded.

CDR3 | DNA | D | J | size | V
CASSFLEGGYTF | TGTGCCAGCAGTTTCCTCGAGGGAGGCTACACCTTC | . | TRBJ1-2 | few | TRBV6-2/TRBV6-3
CASYQEGFTEAFF | TGCGCCAGTTACCAGGAGGGGTTTACTGAAGCTTTCTTT | . | TRBJ1-1 | few | TRBV5-1
CASSLFGADTQYF | TGCGCCAGCAGCTTGTTCGGGGCAGATACGCAGTATTTT | . | TRBJ2-3 | . | TRBV5-1
CSAGAPTLEKLLF | TGCAGTGCGGGGGCGCCCACCCTCGAAAAACTGCTTTTT | . | TRBJ1-4 | . | TRBV20-1
CASSQEVGTHLIQYF | TGTGCCAGCAGCCAAGAAGTAGGGACCCACCTCATTCAGTACTTC | . | TRBJ2-4 | . | TRBV3-1
CATSRDQRVTEAFF | TGTGCCACCAGCAGAGATCAGAGGGTCACTGAAGCTTTCTTT | . | TRBJ1-1 | . | TRBV15
CASSLVSIPTGETQYF | TGCGCCAGCAGCTTGGTTTCAATCCCCACGGGGGAGACCCAGTACTTC | . | TRBJ2-5 | . | TRBV5-1
CASSAGLVPDTQYF | TGCGCCAGCAGCGCGGGACTAGTCCCAGATACGCAGTATTTT | TRBD2 | TRBJ2-3 | . | TRBV5-1
CASSDSRQGRMRGYTF | TGTGCCAGCAGTGACTCCCGACAGGGTCGAATGAGGGGCTACACCTTC | TRBD1 | TRBJ1-2 | few | TRBV6-4
CRGDRVFELAKNIQYF | TGCAGAGGGGACAGGGTGTTCGAGTTAGCCAAAAACATTCAGTACTTC | TRBD1 | TRBJ2-4 | many | TRBV29-1
CASSPTLTGWSTDTQYF | TGTGCCAGCTCACCTACTCTGACAGGGTGGAGCACAGATACGCAGTATTTT | TRBD1 | TRBJ2-3 | . | TRBV18
CASSYSIRTRDF | TGTGCCAGCAGTTACTCGATACGGACACGGGATTTT | . | TRBJ1-4 | few | TRBV6-6
CASSQGEGRYEQFF | TGCGCCAGCAGCCAGGGGGAGGGGAGATATGAGCAGTTCTTC | TRBD2 | TRBJ2-1 | . | TRBV4-3
CSVGRGFESEAFF | TGCAGCGTAGGTAGGGGGTTCGAATCTGAAGCTTTCTTT | . | TRBJ1-1 | once | TRBV29-1
CSARVGQGVGTQYF | TGCAGTGCTAGGGTGGGACAGGGAGTAGGGACCCAGTACTTC | TRBD1 | TRBJ2-5 | few | TRBV20-1
CASSLEAQTYEQYF | TGTGCCAGCAGTTTGGAGGCCCAGACCTACGAGCAGTACTTC | . | TRBJ2-7 | . | TRBV12-3/TRBV12-4
CASSVGQGSHNEQFF | TGTGCCAGCAGCGTGGGACAGGGATCACACAATGAGCAGTTCTTC | TRBD1 | TRBJ2-1 | few | TRBV7-9
CSARGGENTGELFF | TGCAGTGCTAGAGGGGGCGAAAACACCGGGGAGCTGTTTTTT | . | TRBJ2-2 | . | TRBV20-1
CATSQRVLGQGVYIEYF | TGTGCCACCAGCCAGAGAGTACTGGGACAGGGCGTGTACATCGAGTACTTC | TRBD1 | TRBJ2-7 | few | TRBV15
CASSNRLAGPDTQYF | TGCGCCAGCAGCAACCGACTAGCGGGGCCAGATACGCAGTATTTT | TRBD2 | TRBJ2-3 | . | TRBV5-1